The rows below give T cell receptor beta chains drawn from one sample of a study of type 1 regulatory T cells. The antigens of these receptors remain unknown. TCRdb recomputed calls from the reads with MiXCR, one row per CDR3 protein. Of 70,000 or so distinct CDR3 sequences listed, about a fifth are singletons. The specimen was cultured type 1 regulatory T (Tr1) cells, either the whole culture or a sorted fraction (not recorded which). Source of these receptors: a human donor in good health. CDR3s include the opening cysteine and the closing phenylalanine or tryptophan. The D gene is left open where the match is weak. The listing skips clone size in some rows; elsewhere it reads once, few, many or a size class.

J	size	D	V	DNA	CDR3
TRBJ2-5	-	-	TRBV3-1	TGTGCCAGCAGCCGGCAACTAGATGGGCTTCAGACCCAGTACTTC	CASSRQLDGLQTQYF
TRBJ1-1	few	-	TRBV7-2	TGTGCCAGCAGCTTATGGTCTGGTGGGGGAACTGAAGCTTTCTTT	CASSLWSGGGTEAFF
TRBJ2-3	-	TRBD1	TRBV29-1	TGCAGCGCCCAGGGGGTGAGGAGCACAGATACGCAGTATTTT	CSAQGVRSTDTQYF
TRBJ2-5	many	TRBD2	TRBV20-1	TGCAGTGCGACCTTAGCGGGAGCCCAAGAGACCCAGTACTTC	CSATLAGAQETQYF
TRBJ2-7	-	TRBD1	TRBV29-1	TGCAGCGTTTCGGGACAGGGGTTGGACGAGCAGTACTTC	CSVSGQGLDEQYF
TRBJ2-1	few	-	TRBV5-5	TGTGCCAGCAGCTTGTCGATCGTAGGGGGGAATGAGCAGTTCTTC	CASSLSIVGGNEQFF
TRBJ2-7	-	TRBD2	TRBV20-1	TGCAGTGCTAGTGCTAGCGGCTCCTACGAGCAGTACTTC	CSASASGSYEQYF
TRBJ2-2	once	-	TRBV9	TGTGCCAGCAGCCCCCGACCGAACACCGGGGAGCTGTTTTTT	CASSPRPNTGELFF
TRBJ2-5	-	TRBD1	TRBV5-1	TGCGCCAGCAGCTCGACCATCACAGGGGGCCAAGAGACCCAGTACTTC	CASSSTITGGQETQYF
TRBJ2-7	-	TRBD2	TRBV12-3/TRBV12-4	TGTGCCAGCAGCCCCGGGACTAGCGGGCCACATTTCTCCTACGAGCAGTACTTC	CASSPGTSGPHFSYEQYF
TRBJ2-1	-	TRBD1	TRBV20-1	TGCAGTGCACGGGACAGCTATCCATACAATGAGCAGTTCTTC	CSARDSYPYNEQFF
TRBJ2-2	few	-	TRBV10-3	TGTGCCATCAGTAGGGGTAATGGCGGGGAGCTGTTTTTT	CAISRGNGGELFF
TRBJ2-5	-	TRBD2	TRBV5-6	TGTGCCAGCAGCCGGACTAGCGGGAGGGCATATCGGTACCAAGAGACCCAGTACTTC	CASSRTSGRAYRYQETQYF
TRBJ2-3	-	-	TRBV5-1	TGCGCCAGCAGCCGCCATGCAGATACGCAGTATTTT	CASSRHADTQYF
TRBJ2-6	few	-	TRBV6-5	TGTGCCAGCAGTGCGGGACTCCTTGGGGCCAACGTCCTGACTTTC	CASSAGLLGANVLTF